A single sample gave rise to the 31 T cell receptor beta chains below, sequenced in a study of shared clonotypes between healthy human individuals. Produced via immunoSEQ multiplex PCR; TCRdb's table is partial and in-frame only. The sample yields about 2.4 million clones, 93% seen once. Sequences were obtained from naive CD4+ T cells from PBMCs. Documented subset: CD45RA+ positively selected. The receptors come from a man in his late teens or twenties in good health. Some clones in this sample may be carry-over from other donors' samples.

This chain connects TRBV7-9 to TRBJ2-5; D remains ambiguous. CDR3 length: 12 amino acids. CDR1 SEHNR and CDR2 FQNEAQ come from the germline V gene (reference sequence). V lost 0 bases to trimming and J lost 3 bases, with 2 bases between them. The CDR3 DNA is TGTGCCAGCAGCTTAGCGAAAGAGACCCAGTACTTC. This encodes CASSLAKETQYF.

The genes are TRBV28 and TRBJ2-3, with D possibly TRBD1 on 6 matching bases. The V gene lost 1 base and the J gene lost 9 bases, with 11 bases spanning the gap. The germline V gene encodes CDR1 MDHEN and CDR2 SYDVKM. The CDR3 extends over 13 amino acids. CDR3 DNA sequence: TGTGCCAGCAGTTTATCCCTAGGGGGAACGCAGTATTTT. Its protein is CASSLSLGGTQYF.

CDR3 DNA: TGCAGCGTTGAGGGGAGAGCGGCAGATACGCAGTATTTT. The encoded protein is CSVEGRAADTQYF. The V gene is TRBV29-1, the J gene TRBJ2-3; perhaps TRBD2 as D (5 bases). Trimming took off 3 bases at V and 4 bases at J, with 11 bases between the two ends. This CDR3 has 13 residues. The germline CDR1 and CDR2 sequences are SQVTM and ANQGSEA.

As regards this clone: The same CDR3 is also encoded by other DNA sequences in this sample. This chain uses TRBV6-6 with TRBJ1-2; 8 bases match TRBD1. The CDR3 is 14 residues long. J lost 5 bases, V lost 2 bases, and 4 bases had no gene match. The germline gives CDR1 MNHNY, CDR2 SVGAGI (reference sequence). As DNA, the CDR3 is TGTGCCAGCAGTTACGGGCAGGGGGCATATGGCTACACCTTC. It codes for CASSYGQGAYGYTF.

This clone came up a few times. V is TRBV7-8 and J is TRBJ2-2, with 7 bases lining up with TRBD1. With V trimmed by 4 bases and J by 5 bases, 7 bases remained unmatched. The germline gives CDR1 SGHVS, CDR2 FQNEAQ. The CDR3 has 15 amino acids. DNA of the CDR3: TGTGCCAGCAGCTATCTTCGGACAGGTACCGGGGAGCTGTTTTTT. Protein product: CASSYLRTGTGELFF.

V and J are TRBV6-1 and TRBJ1-1; 7 positions match TRBD1. Germline values: CDR1 MNHNS, CDR2 SASEGT. V was clipped by 8 bases and J by 4 bases; unmatched bases: 10. CDR3 length: 14 amino acids. This CDR3 reads CASFFNQGGTEAFF. Written as DNA, the CDR3 is TGTGCCAGCTTTTTTAATCAGGGGGGCACTGAAGCTTTCTTT.

V and J are TRBV28 and TRBJ2-1; TRBD1 matches at 10 bases. The junction had 11 bases not matched to a gene; V was cut back by 7 bases and J by 2 bases. Germline loops: CDR1 MDHEN, CDR2 SYDVKM. The CDR3 sequence is 17 residues long. This CDR3 is CASTPPSGTGAYNEQFF. The CDR3 region has the DNA TGTGCCAGCACCCCGCCCTCCGGGACAGGGGCCTACAATGAGCAGTTCTTC.

The V call is TRBV10-3, the J call TRBJ2-1, with D uncertain. Germline CDR1 reads ENHRY; CDR2 reads SYGVKD. V was pared by 2 bases and J by 9 bases, with 14 bases between. The length of the CDR3 is 14 residues. The CDR3: CAISEAHGVGEQFF. DNA of the CDR3: TGTGCCATCAGTGAGGCTCACGGAGTAGGTGAGCAGTTCTTC.

V gene TRBV18 combines with J gene TRBJ1-3; TRBD1 agrees at 8 bases. V was pared by 3 bases and J by 0 bases, with 4 bases of the junction left unmatched. The CDR3 is 16 amino acids. The germline gives CDR1 KGHSH, CDR2 LQKENI. DNA for the CDR3: TGTGCCAGCTCACCTCAGGGGGCGATCTCTGGAAACACCATATATTTT. Translation gives CASSPQGAISGNTIYF.

V and J are TRBV28 and TRBJ2-6; TRBD1 aligns across 9 bases. The CDR3 runs 18 residues. Germline V gene sequence: CDR1 MDHEN, CDR2 SYDVKM. V gave up 1 base and J gave up 0 bases; unmatched junction bases: 4. CDR3 region: CASSLLGQGLSGANVLTF. As DNA, the CDR3 is TGTGCCAGCAGTTTATTGGGACAGGGCCTCTCTGGGGCCAACGTCCTGACTTTC.

This chain joins TRBV19 and TRBJ1-1; D gene unclear. Germline V CDR1 and CDR2: LNHDA, SQIVND (reference sequence). This CDR3 is 10 amino acids long. Trimming took 7 bases from V and 10 from J, leaving 10 bases between them. The CDR3 DNA follows: TGTGCCAGTATTTACCCTGGAGCTTTCTTT. Protein product: CASIYPGAFF.

J is TRBJ2-2 and V is TRBV7-7; 10 nucleotides align to TRBD1. Germline V CDR1 and CDR2: SSHAT, FNYEAQ (reference sequence). V lost 6 bases to trimming and J lost 7 bases; unmatched junction nucleotides: 5. CDR3 length: 14 residues. The DNA for the CDR3 is TGTGCCAGCAGGGGGACAGGGGCCATCGGGGAGCTGTTTTTT. Encoded protein: CASRGTGAIGELFF.

This chain uses TRBV7-6 with TRBJ2-7; TRBD1 agrees at 9 bases. With V trimmed by 5 bases and J by 1 base, 6 bases remained unmatched. This CDR3 region has 15 residues. The germline V gene has CDR1 SGHVS and CDR2 FNYEAQ. The CDR3 loop reads CASSARTGESYEQYF. CDR3 nucleotides: TGTGCCAGCAGCGCCCGGACAGGGGAATCCTACGAGCAGTACTTC.

The genes are TRBV5-5 and TRBJ1-1; possibly TRBD1 for D (6 bases). This CDR3 contains 15 residues. Germline CDR1 SGHKS, CDR2 YYEKEE (reference sequence). Trimming took 0 bases from V and 5 from J, leaving 14 bases between them. CDR3 sequence reads: CASSLVTGAGTEAFF. The DNA for the CDR3 is TGTGCCAGCAGCTTGGTTACGGGGGCAGGTACTGAAGCTTTCTTT. The full variable domain, in which reference TRBV5-5 and TRBJ1-1 provide the parts outside the CDR3, is DAGVTQSPTHLIKTRGQQVTLRCSPISGHKSVSWYQQVLGQGPQFIFQYYEKEERGRGNFPDRFSARQFPNYSSELNVNALLLGDSALYLCASSLVTGAGTEAFFGQGTRLTVV.

The rearrangement uses TRBV9 and TRBJ2-3; 9 bases align to TRBD2. The junction had 14 bases not matched to a gene; V was cut back by 2 bases and J by 4 bases. The CDR3 sequence is 18 residues long. The V gene's germline CDR1 is SGDLS and CDR2 YYNGEE. CDR3 loop: CASSVRLAGTLGADTQYF. Here the CDR3 DNA reads TGTGCCAGCAGCGTTCGGCTAGCGGGAACCCTTGGGGCAGATACGCAGTATTTT.

The V gene is TRBV30, the J gene TRBJ1-2, with D possibly being TRBD1 (5 bases). Germline V lookup: CDR1 GTSNPN, CDR2 SVGIG (reference sequence). V lost 0 bases, J lost 6 bases, and 11 bases lay in between. The CDR3 sequence is 13 residues long. The CDR3 nucleotides are TGTGCCTGGAGTGTTTCCGGGACCGATGGCTACACCTTC. Translating gives CAWSVSGTDGYTF.

This clone has only one observation. The chain carries TRBV18 and TRBJ2-1; D gene ambiguous. The CDR3 consists of 15 residues. The V end lost 3 bases, the J end lost 0 bases, and 9 bases lay between the germline ends. In germline, CDR1 is KGHSH, CDR2 LQKENI. The CDR3 region has the DNA TGTGCCAGCTCACCGGCACCACCCTCCTACAATGAGCAGTTCTTC. This encodes CASSPAPPSYNEQFF.

J is TRBJ1-5 and V is TRBV10-3, with a weak D call TRBD1 (5 bases). Germline assignment: CDR1 ENHRY and CDR2 SYGVKD. The germline V and J ends were trimmed by 8 bases and 0 bases, with 8 bases remaining between them. The CDR3 covers 13 residues. The CDR3 here is CAIQGDSNQPQHF. The CDR3 DNA follows: TGTGCCATCCAGGGAGATAGCAATCAGCCCCAGCATTTT.

This chain links TRBV11-2 with TRBJ2-5; 9 bases agree with TRBD2. V was clipped by 5 bases and J by 5 bases; unmatched bases: 3. Looked up from germline, CDR1 is SGHAT and CDR2 is FQNNGV. The CDR3 has 13 residues. This CDR3 reads CASSAGLAETQYF. The CDR3 region has the DNA TGTGCCAGCAGCGCGGGACTAGCCGAGACCCAGTACTTC. Full variable domain (rest looked up from reference TRBV11-2 and TRBJ2-5): EAGVAQSPRYKIIEKRQSVAFWCNPISGHATLYWYQQILGQGPKLLIQFQNNGVVDDSQLPKDRFSAERLKGVDSTLKIQPAKLEDSAVYLCASSAGLAETQYFGPGTRLLVL.

The chain recombines TRBV2 with TRBJ2-1; D unresolved. Trimming took off 2 bases at V and 6 bases at J, with 14 bases between the two ends. The CDR3 runs to 15 residues. Germline V gene data show CDR1 as SNHLY and CDR2 as FYNNEI. CDR3 bases: TGTGCCAGCAGTGAAAGGCTGGACGGCTCCAATGAGCAGTTCTTC. Amino acids: CASSERLDGSNEQFF.

The chain combines TRBV7-6 with TRBJ2-2; D gene unclear. Trimming took off 5 bases at V and 4 bases at J, with 8 bases between the two ends. From germline, CDR1 is SGHVS and CDR2 FNYEAQ. This CDR3 has 13 residues. CDR3 sequence reads: CASSRRTTGELFF. The CDR3 DNA reads as TGTGCCAGCAGCCGTCGAACCACCGGGGAGCTGTTTTTT.

CDR3 nucleotide sequence: TGTGCCAGCAGTCTAGGGATGGGGACAACTAATGAAAAACTGTTTTTT. Amino acids: CASSLGMGTTNEKLFF. The genes are TRBV28 and TRBJ1-4; no clear D gene. V was clipped by 5 bases and J by 0 bases, with 13 bases between them. From germline, CDR1 is MDHEN and CDR2 SYDVKM. This CDR3 comprises 16 residues.

The chain recombines TRBV27 with TRBJ2-2; 7 positions agree with TRBD1. Germline V gives CDR1 MNHEY, CDR2 SMNVEV (reference sequence). This CDR3 has 13 residues. With 5 bases clipped from V and 6 bases from J, the junction kept 3 bases outside the gene matches. The CDR3: CASSPTGPGELFF. CDR3 nucleotide sequence: TGTGCCAGCAGTCCGACAGGGCCCGGGGAGCTGTTTTTT.

This chain joins TRBV13 and TRBJ2-7, with 11 bases that match TRBD2. Germline V gene data show CDR1 as PRHDT and CDR2 as FYEKMQ (reference sequence). With V trimmed by 6 bases and J by 2 bases, 6 bases remained unmatched. The CDR3 runs 15 residues. DNA for the CDR3: TGTGCCAGCAGGAGGACTAGCGGGCCGACCTACGAGCAGTACTTC. Amino acid sequence: CASRRTSGPTYEQYF.

This clone was recorded once. The genes are TRBV6-5 and TRBJ2-2; 10 nucleotides line up with TRBD2. V shed 6 bases and J 5 bases; nucleotides not matched to a gene: 3. Germline CDR1 MNHEY, CDR2 SVGAGI. The CDR3 sequence is 14 residues long. The CDR3 loop is CASRALAGTGELFF. For the CDR3, the DNA is TGTGCCAGCAGGGCACTAGCGGGGACCGGGGAGCTGTTTTTT.

The chain carries TRBV5-1 and TRBJ2-7; perhaps TRBD2 as D (5 bases). There are 13 residues in the CDR3. From germline, CDR1 is SGHRS and CDR2 YFSETQ. The V end was cut by 4 bases, the J end by 5 bases, with 13 bases between. The CDR3 DNA reads TGCGCCAGCAGCACGGGGTGGATCGACGAGCAGTACTTC. Translating gives CASSTGWIDEQYF.

Regarding this clone: Other DNA sequences in the same sample also yield this CDR3. The chain joins TRBV18 to TRBJ2-5, with 10 bases aligning to TRBD2. V lost 4 bases to trimming and J lost 2 bases; unmatched junction nucleotides: 1. The CDR3 runs to 14 residues. Germline V gene lookup returns CDR1 KGHSH and CDR2 LQKENI. The CDR3 sequence: CASSRTSGQETQYF. Written as DNA, the CDR3 is TGTGCCAGCTCACGGACTAGCGGACAAGAGACCCAGTACTTC.

As to this clone: Additional DNA sequences in this sample encode the identical CDR3. This chain connects TRBV5-1 to TRBJ2-5, with 13 bases aligning to TRBD2. Germline V gives CDR1 SGHRS, CDR2 YFSETQ. The CDR3 is 14 residues long. With 4 bases clipped from V and 4 bases from J, the junction kept 1 base outside the gene matches. This CDR3 reads CASSRTSGRETQYF. CDR3 coding DNA: TGCGCCAGCAGCCGGACTAGCGGGAGAGAGACCCAGTACTTC.

This chain connects TRBV5-1 to TRBJ1-2; no firm D call. The CDR3 consists of 14 residues. Germline loops: CDR1 SGHRS, CDR2 YFSETQ. V lost 0 bases to trimming and J lost 4 bases, with 10 bases between them. The CDR3 region has the DNA TGCGCCAGCAGCTTGGTAACGCGGGGCTATGGCTACACCTTC. Its protein product is CASSLVTRGYGYTF.

The chain couples TRBV6-6 to TRBJ2-3; D is possibly TRBD1 or TRBD2 (5 bases each). Germline V gene lookup returns CDR1 MNHNY and CDR2 SVGAGI (reference sequence). The CDR3 extends over 14 amino acids. The ends were cut back, 7 bases at V and 0 bases at J, with 11 bases in the middle. The CDR3 DNA reads as TGTGCCAGCAATCGGGACGGTAGCACAGATACGCAGTATTTT. Translation: CASNRDGSTDTQYF.

The chain is built from TRBV28 and TRBJ2-7, with 8 bases aligning to TRBD1. The ends lost 4 bases at V and 5 bases at J; junction bases unmatched: 10. Germline V gene data show CDR1 as MDHEN and CDR2 as SYDVKM. The CDR3 consists of 15 residues. CDR3 sequence (DNA): TGTGCCAGCAGTTCAGATCTCAGGGGGCTCGACGAGCAGTACTTC. Amino acids: CASSSDLRGLDEQYF.